This T cell receptor (beta chain) was observed in a study of blood T cells in healthy people across ages. Germline assignment: CDR1 LNHDA and CDR2 SQIVND (reference sequence). Trimming removed 3 bases from V and 9 bases from J, with 18 bases in between. The CDR3 length is 15 residues. Primed by a sample-barcoded 5' primer and a J-beta primer mix, a second PCR proceeded for about 7 to 12 cycles. TCRdb re-called the 5' RACE reads with MiXCR, one entry per CDR3 protein. The sample consists of hundreds of thousands of distinct CDR3 sequences, under 30% of them appearing once. These data are also associated with another study on T cells of mothers and their children.

The sample was blood. This chain links TRBV19 with TRBJ1-5, with D hard to call. This receptor was taken from a boy aged 10-17 years in good health. The CDR3 coding sequence is TGTGCCAGTAGTATCGGGAACGCTGTAGGGAGGCCCCAGCATTTT. Translation: CASSIGNAVGRPQHF.